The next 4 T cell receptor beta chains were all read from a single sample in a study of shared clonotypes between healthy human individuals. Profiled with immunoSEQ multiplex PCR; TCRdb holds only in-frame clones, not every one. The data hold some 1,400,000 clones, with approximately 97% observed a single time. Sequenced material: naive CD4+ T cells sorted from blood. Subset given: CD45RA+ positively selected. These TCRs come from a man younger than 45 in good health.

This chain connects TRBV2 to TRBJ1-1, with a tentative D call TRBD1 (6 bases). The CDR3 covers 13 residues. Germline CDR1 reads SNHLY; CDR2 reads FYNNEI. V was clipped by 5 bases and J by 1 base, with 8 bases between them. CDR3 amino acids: CASSKQGNTEAFF. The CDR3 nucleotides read TGTGCCAGCAGTAAACAGGGGAACACTGAAGCTTTCTTT.

In DNA form, the CDR3 reads TGTGCCAGCAGTTCCGGGGCCCGCTATGGCTACACCTTC. Its translation is CASSSGARYGYTF. This sequence joins TRBV28 and TRBJ1-2; TRBD1 might be the D (5 bases). The CDR3 extends over 13 amino acids. The V gene's germline CDR1 is MDHEN and CDR2 SYDVKM. The V and J ends lost 4 bases and 4 bases respectively, with 10 bases between them.

The CDR3, as DNA: TGTGCCAGCAGCATAAGACAGGGGGCCCATCAGCCCCAGCATTTT. It is translated as CASSIRQGAHQPQHF. The chain is built from TRBV7-8 and TRBJ1-5, with TRBD1 matching over 10 bases. The junction had 6 bases not matched to a gene; V was cut back by 5 bases and J by 5 bases. In germline, CDR1 is SGHVS, CDR2 FQNEAQ. This CDR3 has 15 amino acids.

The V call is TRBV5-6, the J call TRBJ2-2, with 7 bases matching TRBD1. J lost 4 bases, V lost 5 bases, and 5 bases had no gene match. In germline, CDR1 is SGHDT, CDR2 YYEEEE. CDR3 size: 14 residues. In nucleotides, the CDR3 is TGTGCCAGCAGGCGAGACAGGGTCACCGGGGAGCTGTTTTTT. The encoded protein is CASRRDRVTGELFF.